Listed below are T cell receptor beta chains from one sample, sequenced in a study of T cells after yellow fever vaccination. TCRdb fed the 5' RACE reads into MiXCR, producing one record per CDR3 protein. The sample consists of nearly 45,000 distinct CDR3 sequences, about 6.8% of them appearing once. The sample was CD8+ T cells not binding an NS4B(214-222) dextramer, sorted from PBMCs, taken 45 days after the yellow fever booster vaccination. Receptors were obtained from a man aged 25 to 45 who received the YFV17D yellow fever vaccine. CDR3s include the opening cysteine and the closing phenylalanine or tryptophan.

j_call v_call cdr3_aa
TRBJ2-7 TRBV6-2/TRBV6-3 CASDGLAEGPYEQYF
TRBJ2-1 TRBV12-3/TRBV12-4 CASRIAGGEQFF
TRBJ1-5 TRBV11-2 CASSLAGSSQPQHF
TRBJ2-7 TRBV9 CASSATLAGVREQYF
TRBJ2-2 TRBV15 CATTASGIPGTGELFF
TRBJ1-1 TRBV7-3 CASSHDMNTEAFF
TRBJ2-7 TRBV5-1 CASPNVFQGHEQYF
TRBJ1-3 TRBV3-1 CASSHTGPSGNTIYF
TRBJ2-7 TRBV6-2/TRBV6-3 CASSTAWEQYF
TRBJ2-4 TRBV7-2 CASSLDGSKNIQYF
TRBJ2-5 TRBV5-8 CASFYARETQYF
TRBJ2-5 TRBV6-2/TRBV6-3 CASSHSGREETQYF
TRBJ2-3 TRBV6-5 CASRPSGLSTDTQYF
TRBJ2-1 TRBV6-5 CASSYLTGGGLYNEQFF
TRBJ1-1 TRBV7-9 CASSLPTGRSTEAFF
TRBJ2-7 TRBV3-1 CASSPGLSSYEQYF
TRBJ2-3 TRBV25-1 CASSGPRDSYTDTQYF
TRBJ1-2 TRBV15 CATSRMWYRWAYGYTF
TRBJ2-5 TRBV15 CATSRDRGGLAGGAQYF
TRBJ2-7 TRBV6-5 CASSYSSVSSYEQYF
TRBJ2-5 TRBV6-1 CASTGLAGLSQETQYF
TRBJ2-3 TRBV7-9 CASSWAIGARNTQYF
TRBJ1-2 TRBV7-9 CASSDATRGNYGYTF
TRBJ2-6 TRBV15 CATSNRIVGTQDDSGANVLTF
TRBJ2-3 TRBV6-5 CASSYSASTDTQYF
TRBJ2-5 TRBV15 CATSRERTGGGETQYF
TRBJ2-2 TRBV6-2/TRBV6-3 CASRSLLGGVVGTGELFF
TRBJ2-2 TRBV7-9 CASSPPHRTPGELFF
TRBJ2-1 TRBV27 CASSLGEGVEQFF
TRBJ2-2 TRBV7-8 CASSLLAGDTGELFF
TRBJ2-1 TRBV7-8 CASSLVAAAGNEQFF
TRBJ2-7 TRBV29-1 CSVEDSGRGSYEQYF
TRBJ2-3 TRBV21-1 CASSKGTTDTQYF
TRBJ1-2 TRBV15 CATSSETVYGYTF
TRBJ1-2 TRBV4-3 CASSQTTALHNYGYTF
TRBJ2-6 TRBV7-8 CASYRGGANVLTF
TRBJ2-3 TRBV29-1 CSAGGLAGADTQYF